The sequence of this T cell receptor (beta chain) was determined in a study of blood T cells in healthy people across ages. It was with a sample-barcoded 5' primer and a J-beta primer mix that a second PCR of roughly 7 to 12 cycles was run. TCRdb re-derived calls from the 5' RACE reads in MiXCR, one entry per CDR3 protein. The repertoire holds 450,000 to 650,000 distinct CDR3 sequences, with nearly 25% as singletons. Peripheral blood was drawn, around 9.5 milliliters per donor. Study-wide results and caveats: Long-lived and aged donors differed, with more naive CD4+ cells and higher diversity in the long-lived.

The V end was cut by 2 bases, the J end by 1 base, with 5 bases between. Looked up from germline, CDR1 is LGHNA and CDR2 is YSLEER. This CDR3 region has 13 residues. Regarding this clonotype: Its antigen is as yet unknown.

These same records also appear under a second study, on T cells of mothers and their children. That study reports: Evidence of persistent microchimeric T cell clones was absent.

The sequence derives from a boy younger than 18 in good health. The sample comprised blood. V usage is TRBV4-3 and J usage is TRBJ2-5; D is uncertain. The DNA of the CDR3 is TGCGCCAGCAGCCAAAACAGCCAAGAGACCCAGTACTTC. It translates to CASSQNSQETQYF.